The clone carrying this T cell receptor beta chain was observed many times. TCRdb ran MiXCR on the RT-PCR reads and lists one entry per CDR3 protein. The data hold more than 600,000 distinct CDR3 sequences, with about 14% observed a single time. Sequenced material: memory CD4+ T cells from blood. The clonotype comes from a female donor in good health, serving as a healthy control.

CDR3 sequence reads: CASRARTGLNEQFF. CDR3 DNA sequence: TGTGCCAGCAGGGCAAGGACAGGGTTGAATGAGCAGTTCTTC. This chain joins TRBV2 and TRBJ2-1; 8 bases line up with TRBD1. CDR1 is SNHLY, CDR2 FYNNEI, per germline. Trimming removed 6 bases from V and 7 bases from J; junction bases left unmatched: 8. The CDR3 runs to 14 residues.